A single sample is the source of the 4 T cell receptor beta chains below, sequenced in a study of blood T cells in healthy people across ages (dated by TCRdb to about 2015). Libraries were made using 5' RACE. TCRdb shows the sequencer as Illumina HiSeq 2500. The second PCR ran for about 7 to 11 cycles and used a J-beta primer mix along with a sample-barcoded 5' primer. TCRdb trimmed public reads at Q25 via fastp, called clones via MiXCR and kept in-frame beta chains. Entries are consolidated by CDR3 protein sequence, retaining the most common genes and DNA. Here the sample has 550,000 to 800,000 distinct CDR3 sequences; 32% occur a single time. The top ten clonotypes cover 15% of the sample. The source material was blood. The receptors shown here come from a woman at least 80 years old in good health. Donor details come from another sample of the same person, matched by shared clones.

The CDR3 DNA reads as TGTGCCAGCAGCTTTACCACCGGGGAGCTGTTTTTT. The encoded protein is CASSFTTGELFF. The chain has TRBV7-6 and TRBJ2-2; D not resolved. The CDR3 sequence is 12 residues long. V lost 3 bases and J lost 4, with 3 bases in between. Germline V gene lookup returns CDR1 SGHVS and CDR2 FNYEAQ.

This clonotype was observed at least ten times. The rearrangement links TRBV10-3 to TRBJ1-2, with D hard to call. V shed 2 bases and J shed 4 bases, with 14 bases lying between them. The germline V gene encodes CDR1 ENHRY and CDR2 SYGVKD. The CDR3 is 15 amino acids. The CDR3 region has the DNA TGTGCCATCAGTGAGCCCTTGAGACTACGCTATGGCTACACCTTC. Translated: CAISEPLRLRYGYTF.

This clonotype was detected a few times. With a much larger clone just one base away, this may be a read error. The chain carries TRBV7-7 and TRBJ2-3; D may be TRBD2 (7 bases). CDR1 SSHAT and CDR2 FNYEAQ come from the germline V gene (reference sequence). There are 14 residues in the CDR3. CDR3 in DNA: TGTGGTAGCAGCTTAGGGGGGGGGCCAGATACGCAGTATTTT. Its translation is CGSSLGGGPDTQYF.

This clonotype has a single count. The chain combines TRBV29-1 with TRBJ2-7; 7 bases line up with TRBD1. Germline trimming cut 5 bases from V and 1 base from J; bases unmatched to any gene: 5. Germline V CDR1 and CDR2: SQVTM, ANQGSEA. There are 13 residues in the CDR3. CDR3 loop: CSVNNRGSYEQYF. The CDR3 coding sequence is TGCAGCGTTAATAACAGGGGATCCTACGAGCAGTACTTC.